A selection of T cell receptor beta chains follows, all from one sample in a study of blood T cell repertoires in COVID-19. The protocol was immunoSEQ multiplex PCR, while the TCRdb copy is restricted to in-frame clones and leaves out a portion. The table shows fewer than 250,000 clones, with 83% occurring only once. The sequenced sample was PBMCs or T cells enriched from blood (not recorded which). The receptors here all came from a middle-aged woman who had been exposed to COVID-19. Each CDR3 is given with its conserved first and last residue. The order of the fields is D gene, J gene, clone size, CDR3 length, V gene, CDR3 protein, CDR3 DNA. A D gene is named only where the DNA matches it firmly. Where a row states a size, it is once, few, many or the class of an expanded clone; other rows omit it.

>TRBD2|TRBJ2-1|.|16|TRBV7-2
CASSALAGGRRNEQFF
TGTGCCAGCAGCGCGTTAGCGGGGGGGCGTCGCAATGAGCAGTTCTTC
>.|TRBJ2-3|.|15|TRBV7-9
CASSLDWRASDTQYF
TGTGCCAGCAGCTTAGACTGGCGGGCCTCAGATACGCAGTATTTT
>.|TRBJ1-4|.|14|TRBV7-9
CASSSSRGNEKLFF
TGTGCCAGCAGCTCGTCCAGGGGCAATGAAAAACTGTTTTTT
>TRBD1|TRBJ1-2|few|13|TRBV7-2
CASSSTGVYGYTF
TGTGCCAGCAGCTCGACAGGGGTCTATGGCTACACCTTC
>.|TRBJ2-7|.|13|TRBV10-3
CAISEGRYYEQYF
TGTGCCATCAGTGAGGGCAGATACTACGAGCAGTACTTC
>.|TRBJ1-1|.|14|TRBV9
CASSFRTDGSWAFF
TGTGCCAGCAGCTTCCGGACAGATGGGTCTTGGGCTTTCTTT
>.|TRBJ1-5|few|17|TRBV28
CASSLVSGGGSGWPQHF
TGTGCCAGCAGTTTAGTATCGGGAGGGGGTTCCGGGTGGCCCCAGCATTTT
>TRBD1|TRBJ1-1|.|17|TRBV5-5
CASSLLRQGGMNTEAFF
TGTGCCAGCAGCTTGTTAAGACAGGGTGGGATGAACACTGAAGCTTTCTTT
>.|TRBJ1-2|.|13|TRBV29-1
CSAGGRNFYGYTF
TGCAGCGCCGGGGGACGGAACTTCTATGGCTACACCTTC
>.|TRBJ1-6|.|16|TRBV1
CTRRHRAASYNSPLHF
TGCACCAGACGACACAGGGCTGCGTCCTATAATTCACCCCTCCACTTT
>.|TRBJ2-7|.|12|TRBV9
CASSPGRNEQYF
TGTGCCAGCAGCCCGGGGAGAAACGAGCAGTACTTC
>TRBD2|TRBJ2-3|.|17|TRBV7-2
CASSLGTSGGARDTQYF
TGTGCCAGCAGCTTAGGGACTAGCGGGGGGGCACGGGATACGCAGTATTTT
>TRBD2|TRBJ2-1|.|15|TRBV9
CASSPEPRGFDEQFF
TGTGCCAGCAGCCCCGAGCCGCGGGGGTTCGATGAGCAGTTCTTC
>.|TRBJ1-5|.|13|TRBV5-1
CASSLGGEQPQHF
TGCGCCAGCAGCTTGGGTGGAGAGCAGCCCCAGCATTTT
>.|TRBJ2-3|once|13|TRBV19
CASSRRDSPTQYF
TGTGCCAGTAGTAGAAGGGACTCGCCCACGCAGTATTTT